Presented here are 23 T cell receptor beta chains from one specimen sequenced in a study of shared clonotypes between healthy human individuals. Sequenced by immunoSEQ multiplex PCR; TCRdb stores in-frame clones only, minus some. The sample shows roughly 1,000,000 clones, approximately 78% of them seen only once. The specimen was memory CD4+ T cells from PBMCs. The subset was: CD45RA-negative fraction. The source is a man aged 18-30 years in good health. Some clones in this sample may be carry-over from other donors' samples.

There are a few counts of this clone. V gene TRBV27 combines with J gene TRBJ2-7; D is perhaps TRBD2 (6 bases). V lost 6 bases to trimming and J lost 3 bases, with 18 bases between them. Germline CDR1 and CDR2: MNHEY and SMNVEV (reference sequence). The CDR3 has 15 amino acids. The CDR3 loop reads CASSQEGILRYEQYF. Here the CDR3 DNA reads TGTGCCAGCAGCCAGGAGGGTATCCTACGCTACGAGCAGTACTTC.

The chain carries TRBV28 and TRBJ1-4; D call uncertain. Germline assignment: CDR1 MDHEN and CDR2 SYDVKM. The CDR3 has 12 amino acids. Trimming removed 8 bases at V and 4 bases at J, with 8 bases between. The CDR3 nucleotides read TGTGCCAGCCGTCAGCTTAATGAAAAACTGTTTTTT. This encodes CASRQLNEKLFF.

The genes are TRBV11-2 and TRBJ2-7; TRBD2 matches 9 bases. The CDR3 runs 15 residues. The ends lost 5 bases at V and 6 bases at J; junction bases unmatched: 11. Germline V gives CDR1 SGHAT, CDR2 FQNNGV. DNA of the CDR3: TGTGCCAGCAGCCCCTCTAGGCGGGGGGGGCTCGAGCAGTACTTC. The encoded protein is CASSPSRRGGLEQYF.

The chain couples TRBV28 to TRBJ2-3; 8 bases align to TRBD2. This CDR3 contains 14 residues. Germline CDR1 reads MDHEN; CDR2 reads SYDVKM. V lost 6 bases, J lost 5 bases, and 7 bases stayed unmatched. The CDR3 loop is CASSPQAGVDTQYF. In DNA, the CDR3 is TGTGCCAGCAGCCCGCAAGCGGGAGTAGATACGCAGTATTTT.

The chain carries TRBV30 and TRBJ1-5; 8 nucleotides match TRBD1. The CDR3 contains 15 residues. Germline values: CDR1 GTSNPN, CDR2 SVGIG (reference sequence). V shed 3 bases and J 5 bases; nucleotides not matched to a gene: 9. Here the CDR3 DNA reads TGTGCCTGGAGCAGCTCCGACAGGGGCTATCAGCCCCAGCATTTT. Protein product: CAWSSSDRGYQPQHF.

The chain joins TRBV6-6 to TRBJ1-1; D call uncertain. V lost 6 bases to trimming and J lost 8 bases, with 10 bases between them. The CDR3 sequence is 11 residues long. Germline CDR1 reads MNHNY; CDR2 reads SVGAGI (reference sequence). The CDR3 coding sequence is TGTGCCAGCAGAGAACGAAAAGAAGCTTTCTTT. It translates to CASRERKEAFF.

The rearrangement joins TRBV7-2 to TRBJ2-7; D may be TRBD2 (6 bases). V was cut by 1 base and J by 6 bases, with 13 bases left in between. The CDR3 has 14 amino acids. Germline V gene sequence: CDR1 SGHTA, CDR2 FQGNSA. CDR3 loop: CASSLVRGSGEQYF. The CDR3, as DNA: TGTGCCAGCAGCTTAGTTCGGGGGTCGGGCGAGCAGTACTTC.

In this sample, this clone turned up a few times. The genes are TRBV7-2 and TRBJ2-6; D could derive from TRBD1 or TRBD2 (6 bases each). Germline lookup yields CDR1 SGHTA and CDR2 FQGNSA. V was cut by 7 bases and J by 0 bases, with 19 bases left in between. The CDR3 is 18 residues long. The CDR3 DNA reads TGTGCCAGCACCCACCAGGGGAATAGCGGCTCTGGGGCCAACGTCCTGACTTTC. Protein sequence: CASTHQGNSGSGANVLTF.

This clone was detected once. The chain combines TRBV5-4 with TRBJ2-3; TRBD2 might be the D (5 bases). Deletions cut 4 bases from V and 0 bases from J, with 15 bases between. Germline loops: CDR1 SGHNT, CDR2 YYREEE (reference sequence). The CDR3 is made up of 16 amino acids. The CDR3 loop reads CASSPAERSSTDTQYF. In DNA form, the CDR3 reads TGTGCCAGCAGCCCGGCTGAGCGGTCTAGCACAGATACGCAGTATTTT.

The chain couples TRBV19 to TRBJ2-2, with a possible D match to TRBD1 (7 bases). Looked up from germline, CDR1 is LNHDA and CDR2 is SQIVND (reference sequence). The V end lost 2 bases, the J end lost 2 bases, and 15 bases lay between the germline ends. The CDR3 extends over 17 amino acids. This chain's CDR3 is CASSIMRTGLNTGELFF. The CDR3 coding sequence is TGTGCCAGTAGTATAATGAGGACAGGACTAAACACCGGGGAGCTGTTTTTT.

The chain is built from TRBV9 and TRBJ2-2; 7 nucleotides match TRBD2. CDR1 and CDR2 from the germline V gene are SGDLS and YYNGEE. The CDR3 length is 14 residues. With V trimmed by 1 base and J by 7 bases, 4 bases remained unmatched. CDR3 in DNA: TGTGCCAGCAGCGTACAGCGGGATAGCGGGGAGCTGTTTTTT. It codes for CASSVQRDSGELFF.

On this clone itself: This sample includes further DNA sequences coding for the same CDR3. The V gene is TRBV2, the J gene TRBJ2-7; TRBD1 matches at 12 bases. Per the germline V gene, CDR1 is SNHLY and CDR2 is FYNNEI. The trim removed 6 bases at V and 4 bases at J, leaving 4 bases unmatched. The CDR3 is 14 amino acids. The CDR3 loop reads CASRAGQGAYEQYF. CDR3 nucleotide sequence: TGTGCCAGCAGGGCGGGACAGGGGGCTTACGAGCAGTACTTC.

The V and J genes are TRBV5-8 and TRBJ2-7, with D hard to call. Germline V gene sequence: CDR1 SGHTS, CDR2 YDEGEE. This CDR3 region has 11 residues. V lost 4 bases and J lost 2, with 4 bases in between. CDR3 sequence reads: CASSRTYEQYF. CDR3 nucleotides: TGTGCCAGCAGCAGAACCTACGAGCAGTACTTC.

The rearrangement joins TRBV10-2 to TRBJ2-7; no clear D. The V and J ends lost 7 bases and 0 bases respectively, with 4 bases between them. Germline CDR1 and CDR2: WSHSY and SAAADI. The CDR3 spans 11 residues. In DNA, the CDR3 is TGCGCCAGCACAAGCTCCTACGAGCAGTACTTC. Its protein product is CASTSSYEQYF.

Notes on this clone: In the same sample, other DNA sequences code for this CDR3. The chain is built from TRBV28 and TRBJ2-5, with 8 nucleotides matching TRBD2. After removal of 2 bases from V and 2 bases from J, the junction contained 4 bases not matched to a gene. Germline loops: CDR1 MDHEN, CDR2 SYDVKM. CDR3 length equals 15 residues. CDR3 sequence reads: CASSLGSGAQETQYF. The CDR3 DNA reads TGTGCCAGCAGTTTAGGTAGCGGGGCTCAAGAGACCCAGTACTTC. Variable domain in full (rest from reference TRBV28 and TRBJ2-5): DVKVTQSSRYLVKRTGEKVFLECVQDMDHENMFWYRQDPGLGLRLIYFSYDVKMKEKGDIPEGYSVSREKKERFSLILESASTNQTSMYLCASSLGSGAQETQYFGPGTRLLVL.

In DNA form, the CDR3 reads TGTGCCAGCAGTGAACAGGTCAGGGTGGGAGAGACCCAGTACTTC. Protein sequence: CASSEQVRVGETQYF. V and J are TRBV2 and TRBJ2-5, with D possibly being TRBD1 (5 bases). This CDR3 is built from 15 residues. V was trimmed by 2 bases and J by 4 bases, leaving 14 bases between them. Germline V CDR1 and CDR2: SNHLY, FYNNEI.

With regard to this clone: Other DNA sequences from this sample encode an identical CDR3 as well. This chain joins TRBV5-1 and TRBJ2-2; D is possibly TRBD1 (6 bases). The germline V gene encodes CDR1 SGHRS and CDR2 YFSETQ. With 2 bases removed from V and 4 bases from J, the gap between germline ends came to 9 bases. CDR3 length equals 14 residues. Written as DNA, the CDR3 is TGCGCCAGCAGCTTACAGGGTGCCACCGGGGAGCTGTTTTTT. It translates to CASSLQGATGELFF.

This clone was detected ten times or more. This rearrangement joins TRBV5-1 to TRBJ2-7; tentatively, D is TRBD2 (5 bases). Trimming pared 4 bases from V and 3 bases from J, leaving 14 bases between. Germline V CDR1 and CDR2: SGHRS, YFSETQ. The CDR3 covers 14 residues. Written as DNA, the CDR3 is TGCGCCAGCAGCCCGGGGTCCGCAGTCTACGAGCAGTACTTC. Protein: CASSPGSAVYEQYF.

There are a few counts of this clone. The V gene is TRBV2, the J gene TRBJ1-1; D not resolved. V was shortened by 6 bases and J by 0 bases, with 14 bases between the two germline ends. Germline CDR1 and CDR2: SNHLY and FYNNEI. The CDR3 is 15 amino acids. Here the CDR3 DNA reads TGTGCCAGCAGCGCCGGGAGGGCGTTGAACACTGAAGCTTTCTTT. Protein product: CASSAGRALNTEAFF.

This chain links TRBV5-5 with TRBJ1-5, with D perhaps TRBD1 (5 bases). Trimming cost V 4 bases and J 7 bases, with 18 bases left between them. Looked up from germline, CDR1 is SGHKS and CDR2 is YYEKEE (reference sequence). The CDR3 totals 15 residues. The CDR3 here is CASSRWEGPGQPQHF. The CDR3 coding sequence is TGTGCCAGCAGCCGGTGGGAGGGACCGGGGCAGCCCCAGCATTTT.

The V gene is TRBV10-2, the J gene TRBJ2-5; D unclear. This CDR3 comprises 13 residues. CDR1 is WSHSY, CDR2 SAAADI, per germline. Between the trimmed V and J ends, which lost 8 bases and 2 bases, there was a span of 12 bases. As DNA, the CDR3 is TGCGCCAGCTTTAGACGGCCGCAAGAGACCCAGTACTTC. The encoded protein is CASFRRPQETQYF.

The V gene is TRBV7-3, the J gene TRBJ2-1, with 9 bases matching TRBD1. CDR3 length: 15 residues. The junction had 6 bases not matched to a gene; V was cut back by 6 bases and J by 3 bases. The germline CDR1 and CDR2 sequences are SGHTA and FQGTGA. The CDR3 is CASSQDRGIYNEQFF. CDR3 nucleotides: TGTGCCAGCAGTCAGGACAGGGGAATCTACAATGAGCAGTTCTTC.

The chain carries TRBV18 and TRBJ2-1, with D possibly being TRBD1 (5 bases). Germline V lookup: CDR1 KGHSH, CDR2 LQKENI. CDR3 size: 16 residues. V was clipped by 2 bases and J by 0 bases, with 11 bases between them. Written as DNA, the CDR3 is TGTGCCAGCTCACCAGGGGCAGGAAGCTCCTACAATGAGCAGTTCTTC. Its protein product is CASSPGAGSSYNEQFF.